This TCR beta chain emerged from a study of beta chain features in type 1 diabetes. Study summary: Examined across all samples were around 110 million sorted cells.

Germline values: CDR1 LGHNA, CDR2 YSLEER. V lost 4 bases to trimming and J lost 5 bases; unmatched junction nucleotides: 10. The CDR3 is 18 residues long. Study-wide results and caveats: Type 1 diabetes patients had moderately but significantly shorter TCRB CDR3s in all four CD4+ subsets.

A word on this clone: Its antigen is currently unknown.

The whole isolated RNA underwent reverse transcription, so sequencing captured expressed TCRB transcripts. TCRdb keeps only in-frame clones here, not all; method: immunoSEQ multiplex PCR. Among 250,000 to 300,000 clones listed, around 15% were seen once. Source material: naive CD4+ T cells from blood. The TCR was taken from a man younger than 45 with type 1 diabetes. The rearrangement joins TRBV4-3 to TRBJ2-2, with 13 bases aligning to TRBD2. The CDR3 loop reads CASSPRTSGSIGTGELFF. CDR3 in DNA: TGCGCCAGCAGCCCTAGGACTAGCGGGAGTATAGGGACCGGGGAGCTGTTTTTT.